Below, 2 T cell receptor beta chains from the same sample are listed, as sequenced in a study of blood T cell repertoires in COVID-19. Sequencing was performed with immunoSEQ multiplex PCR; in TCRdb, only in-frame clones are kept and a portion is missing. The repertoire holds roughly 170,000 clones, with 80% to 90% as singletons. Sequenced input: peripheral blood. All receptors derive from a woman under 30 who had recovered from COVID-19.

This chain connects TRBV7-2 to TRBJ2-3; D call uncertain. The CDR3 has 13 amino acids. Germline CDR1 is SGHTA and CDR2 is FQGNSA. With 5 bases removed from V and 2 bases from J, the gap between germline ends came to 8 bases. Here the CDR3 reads CASSTVYTDTQYF. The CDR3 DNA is TGTGCCAGCAGCACAGTATACACAGATACGCAGTATTTT.

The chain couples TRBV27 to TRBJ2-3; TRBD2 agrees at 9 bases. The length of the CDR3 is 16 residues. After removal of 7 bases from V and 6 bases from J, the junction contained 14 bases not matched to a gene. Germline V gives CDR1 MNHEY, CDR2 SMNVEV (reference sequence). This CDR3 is CASIRGPSGAWDTQYF. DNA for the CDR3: TGTGCCAGCATCAGGGGCCCTAGCGGGGCGTGGGATACGCAGTATTTT.